These 5 T cell receptor beta chains share one sample of origin, sequenced in a study of Graves' ophthalmopathy and Graves' hyperthyroidism. Amplification targeted the TCR beta CDR3 regions, with RNA transcripts as the source material. Second-round multiplex PCR followed a first-round RT-PCR using HTBI primers. TCRdb independently ran MiXCR on the multiplex PCR reads; one entry per CDR3 protein. The table shows fewer than 600,000 distinct CDR3 sequences, with 13% to 15% occurring only once. The sample consisted of blood. These receptors were collected from a woman aged 25 to 45 with Graves' ophthalmopathy.

The chain links TRBV18 to TRBJ2-1; D might be TRBD1 or TRBD2, each matching 5 bases. CDR3 length: 16 residues. In germline, CDR1 is KGHSH, CDR2 LQKENI. V gave up 3 bases and J gave up 5 bases, with 17 bases separating them. The DNA of the CDR3 is TGTGCCAGCTCACCGCTTAGGGGAGCACAAAACAATGAGCAGTTCTTC. Encoded protein: CASSPLRGAQNNEQFF.

This clonotype has a count of ten or more. This chain links TRBV19 with TRBJ1-1; D is unresolved. The CDR3 contains 17 residues. The germline gives CDR1 LNHDA, CDR2 SQIVND (reference sequence). Trimming cost V 2 bases and J 4 bases, with 20 bases left between them. CDR3 DNA: TGTGCCAGTAGTATAAGGTCAGAAACTAACTTCGGCACTGAAGCTTTCTTT. This gives the protein CASSIRSETNFGTEAFF.

The chain is built from TRBV5-6 and TRBJ1-1; the D gene is possibly TRBD1 (5 bases). The CDR3 is 14 amino acids. The V end was cut by 1 base, the J end by 5 bases, with 12 bases between. The germline V gene encodes CDR1 SGHDT and CDR2 YYEEEE. DNA for the CDR3: TGTGCCAGCAGCTTGTATCGGGGGATAACTGAAGCTTTCTTT. Encoded protein: CASSLYRGITEAFF.

This clonotype was counted ten times or more. CDR3 DNA: TGTGCCAGCAGTGAAGGTGGTTTGGGACGGAACTATGGCTACACCTTC. Amino acids: CASSEGGLGRNYGYTF. J is TRBJ1-2 and V is TRBV6-1; tentative D call: TRBD1 (5 bases). V was trimmed by 1 base and J by 2 bases, leaving 14 bases between them. The CDR3 length is 16 residues. The V gene's germline CDR1 is MNHNS and CDR2 SASEGT.

This clonotype was counted ten times or more. The chain joins TRBV4-1 to TRBJ1-1, with 7 bases matching TRBD1. V dropped 0 bases and J dropped 2; count of bases not matched to a gene: 9. CDR3 length: 17 amino acids. The germline V gene has CDR1 MGHRA and CDR2 YSYEKL. CDR3 bases: TGCGCCAGCAGCCAAGATTCCCCCAGGGGGATAAACACTGAAGCTTTCTTT. Translating gives CASSQDSPRGINTEAFF.